These T cell receptor beta chains were read from a single sample in a study of blood T cell repertoires in COVID-19. TCRdb keeps only in-frame clones here, not all; method: immunoSEQ multiplex PCR. The sample lists 200,000 to 250,000 clones, about 85% occurring once. Sequenced: peripheral blood. The receptors originated from a man aged 35 to 55 with acute or convalescent COVID-19. The CDR3 runs from the conserved cysteine through the conserved F or W. A D gene is named only where the DNA matches it firmly. Some rows have no size entry. The others give once, few or many, or a class for an expanded clone.

J gene,V gene,D gene,clone size,CDR3 protein,CDR3 DNA
TRBJ2-5,TRBV30,NA,NA,CAWKPGSLQETQYF,TGTGCCTGGAAACCAGGAAGCTTACAAGAGACCCAGTACTTC
TRBJ1-2,TRBV18,NA,few,CASSPRGGDGYTF,TGTGCCAGCTCACCACGGGGAGGAGATGGCTACACCTTC
TRBJ2-6,TRBV18,NA,NA,CASSEISQGLSGANVLTF,TGTGCCAGCTCAGAAATCTCTCAGGGCCTCTCTGGGGCCAACGTCCTGACTTTC
TRBJ2-2,TRBV2,NA,NA,CASVTQNTGELFF,TGTGCCAGCGTAACACAGAACACCGGGGAGCTGTTTTTT
TRBJ2-7,TRBV27,TRBD2,NA,CASSYTGTSGFYEQYF,TGTGCCAGCAGTTACACCGGGACTAGCGGATTCTACGAGCAGTACTTC
TRBJ1-1,TRBV28,NA,NA,CASSLQGRGDSFF,TGTGCCAGCAGTTTACAGGGGAGAGGTGATTCTTTCTTT
TRBJ1-1,TRBV2,NA,NA,CASSQQGTEAFF,TGTGCCAGCAGCCAACAGGGAACTGAAGCTTTCTTT
TRBJ1-1,TRBV12-5,NA,NA,CASGLDINTEAFF,TGTGCTAGTGGTTTGGACATAAACACTGAAGCTTTCTTT
TRBJ1-4,TRBV9,TRBD1,once,CASSSGTGGTEKLFF,TGTGCCAGCAGTTCTGGGACAGGGGGAACCGAAAAACTGTTTTTT
TRBJ1-1,TRBV9,NA,NA,CASSVDITAEAFF,TGTGCCAGCAGCGTAGATATAACAGCTGAAGCTTTCTTT
TRBJ1-3,TRBV15,TRBD1,once,CATSRLASGGVKRSGNTIYF,TGTGCCACCAGCAGGCTCGCCTCAGGGGGCGTAAAAAGATCTGGAAACACCATATATTTT
TRBJ2-1,TRBV6-1,TRBD2,NA,CASSEREAGVYNEQFF,TGTGCCAGCAGTGAAAGGGAAGCGGGGGTTTACAATGAGCAGTTCTTC
TRBJ2-7,TRBV11-2,TRBD2,NA,CASSLDPSGGTQYF,TGTGCCAGCAGCTTAGATCCTAGCGGGGGAACCCAGTACTTC
TRBJ2-1,TRBV10-3,NA,NA,CAISESRDNNEQFF,TGTGCCATCAGTGAGAGCCGGGACAACAATGAGCAGTTCTTC
TRBJ1-5,TRBV15,NA,NA,CATSRYLGFGNQPQHF,TGTGCCACCAGCAGATATCTGGGCTTTGGCAATCAGCCCCAGCATTTT
TRBJ2-2,TRBV24-1,TRBD2,NA,CATSDLRGGLTGELFF,TGTGCCACCAGTGATTTGCGGGGGGGCCTTACCGGGGAGCTGTTTTTT
TRBJ1-5,TRBV18,TRBD1,once,CASSPLRGPDQPQHF,TGTGCCAGCTCACCACTCAGGGGGCCGGATCAGCCCCAGCATTTT
TRBJ2-1,TRBV7-9,NA,once,CASSFSGFTYNEQFF,TGTGCCAGCAGCTTCTCAGGGTTTACCTACAATGAGCAGTTCTTC
TRBJ2-3,TRBV5-4,NA,NA,CASSLGLADTQYF,TGTGCCAGCAGCTTGGGGCTAGCGGATACGCAGTATTTT
TRBJ1-2,TRBV28,NA,NA,CASSHDFRGKNYGYTF,TGTGCCAGCAGCCACGACTTCAGAGGGAAAAACTATGGCTACACCTTC
TRBJ1-1,TRBV19,NA,NA,CASSPMSVVNTEAFF,TGTGCCAGTAGTCCTATGAGTGTGGTGAACACTGAAGCTTTCTTT
TRBJ2-2,TRBV24-1,TRBD2,NA,CATSLGTRDTGELFF,TGTGCCACCAGTTTGGGGACTAGAGACACCGGGGAGCTGTTTTTT
TRBJ2-7,TRBV3-1/TRBV3-2,TRBD1,NA,CASSTTGPYEQYF,TGTGCCAGCAGCACGACAGGGCCCTACGAGCAGTACTTC
TRBJ2-7,TRBV4-1,TRBD2,NA,CASSPVGTSNLWEQYF,TGCGCCAGCAGCCCAGTCGGGACTAGCAACTTATGGGAGCAGTACTTC
TRBJ2-1,TRBV24-1,TRBD1,NA,CATSGSRTGQTNEQFF,TGTGCCACCAGTGGTTCCCGGACAGGGCAAACAAATGAGCAGTTCTTC
TRBJ1-2,TRBV18,NA,NA,CASSTSGDPGWGYTF,TGTGCCAGCTCAACGTCAGGGGACCCTGGCTGGGGCTACACCTTC
TRBJ1-1,TRBV7-9,NA,NA,CASSPTRNTEAFF,TGTGCCAGCAGCCCAACACGGAACACTGAAGCTTTCTTT
TRBJ1-1,TRBV5-1,TRBD1,few,CASSLEGTGATEAFF,TGCGCCAGCAGCTTGGAAGGGACAGGGGCCACTGAAGCTTTCTTT
TRBJ2-7,TRBV7-8,NA,once,CASSLARLPTYEQYF,TGTGCCAGCAGCTTAGCTCGACTACCTACCTACGAGCAGTACTTC
TRBJ1-1,TRBV5-1,TRBD1,NA,CASTRYGDRENTEAFF,TGCGCCAGCACGAGATACGGGGACAGGGAAAACACTGAAGCTTTCTTT
TRBJ1-1,TRBV21-1,NA,once,CASSRDRANTEAFF,TGTGCCAGCAGTCGGGACAGGGCGAACACTGAAGCTTTCTTT
TRBJ2-1,TRBV6-5,TRBD1,NA,CASTVRDRGEQFF,TGTGCCAGCACTGTCCGGGACAGGGGGGAGCAGTTCTTC
TRBJ1-4,TRBV5-4,NA,NA,CASNPGVATNEKLFF,TGTGCCAGCAACCCAGGGGTTGCAACTAATGAAAAACTGTTTTTT
TRBJ1-2,TRBV3-1/TRBV3-2,NA,NA,CASSGDSNYGYTF,TGTGCCAGCAGCGGTGACAGTAACTATGGCTACACCTTC
TRBJ1-6,TRBV28,NA,few,CASTTGQRNSPLHF,TGTGCCAGCACCACAGGACAAAGAAATTCACCCCTCCACTTT
TRBJ2-1,TRBV3-1/TRBV3-2,TRBD1,NA,CASSPGTATYNEQFF,TGTGCCAGCAGCCCTGGGACAGCGACCTACAATGAGCAGTTCTTC
TRBJ2-7,TRBV3-1/TRBV3-2,NA,once,CASSQMDGNEQYF,TGTGCCAGCAGCCAGATGGACGGGAACGAGCAGTACTTC
TRBJ1-1,TRBV5-8,NA,NA,CASSLQENTEAFF,TGTGCCAGCAGCTTACAGGAGAACACTGAAGCTTTCTTT
TRBJ1-2,TRBV6-6,TRBD1,NA,CASSEIQGDDGYTF,TGTGCCAGCAGCGAAATCCAGGGGGATGATGGCTACACCTTC
TRBJ1-1,TRBV6-2/TRBV6-3,NA,NA,CASSYPAPAGSTEAFF,TGTGCCAGCAGTTACCCGGCCCCAGCTGGGAGCACTGAAGCTTTCTTT
TRBJ1-2,TRBV18,NA,once,CASAGEMGGHGYTF,TGTGCCAGTGCGGGCGAGATGGGGGGTCATGGCTACACCTTC
TRBJ1-2,TRBV6-5,TRBD1,NA,CASSSRDRANYGYTF,TGTGCCAGCAGCTCCCGGGACAGGGCTAACTATGGCTACACCTTC
TRBJ1-4,TRBV9,TRBD1,NA,CASTTGQGTEKLFF,TGTGCCAGCACTACGGGACAGGGGACTGAAAAACTGTTTTTT
TRBJ1-2,TRBV27,NA,NA,CASSLYGGRTGTGAGYTF,TGTGCCAGCAGTTTATACGGGGGGCGCACTGGGACGGGGGCAGGGTACACCTTC
TRBJ1-1,TRBV9,NA,NA,CASSPRGGLNTEAFF,TGTGCCAGCAGCCCCCGGGGGGGGTTGAACACTGAAGCTTTCTTT
TRBJ2-6,TRBV5-8,TRBD1,NA,CASSYGDRGTSGANVLTF,TGTGCCAGCAGCTATGGGGACAGGGGTACCTCTGGGGCCAACGTCCTGACTTTC